The 10 T cell receptor beta chains in this list originate from one sample, sequenced in a study of blood T cell repertoires in COVID-19. Assay: immunoSEQ multiplex PCR; the TCRdb copy retains only in-frame clones and omits some. This table has around 260,000 clones, nearly 90% appearing once. Input material: peripheral blood. Receptor source: a human donor in a cohort sampled during active COVID-19.

About this clone itself: Other nucleotide sequences from this sample produce the same CDR3. The chain is built from TRBV5-1 and TRBJ2-7, with a tentative D call TRBD1 (5 bases). V was pared by 6 bases and J by 4 bases, with 8 bases between. The CDR3 runs 11 residues. In germline, CDR1 is SGHRS, CDR2 YFSETQ. In DNA form, the CDR3 reads TGCGCCAGCAAAGGGGAATACGAGCAGTACTTC. Translating it yields CASKGEYEQYF.

The V and J genes are TRBV4-3 and TRBJ2-1; 9 bases are shared with TRBD1. The CDR3 has 16 amino acids. Unmatched junction bases numbered 5, after V lost 5 bases and J lost 0 bases. Germline lookup yields CDR1 LGHNA and CDR2 YSLEER. CDR3 amino acids: CASSSGTGSSYNEQFF. The CDR3 DNA reads TGCGCCAGCAGCTCCGGGACAGGGAGCTCCTACAATGAGCAGTTCTTC.

The V call is TRBV25-1, the J call TRBJ2-2, with a weak D call TRBD2 (5 bases). The CDR3 has 16 amino acids. Looked up from germline, CDR1 is MGHDK and CDR2 is SYGVNS. Trimming took 7 bases from V and 6 from J, leaving 21 bases between them. The CDR3 region is CASTPTSALGAGELFF. DNA for the CDR3: TGTGCCAGCACCCCTACCTCGGCTTTGGGAGCCGGGGAGCTGTTTTTT.

The rearrangement links TRBV28 to TRBJ1-4; the D is unclear. Trimming took 6 bases from V and 8 from J, leaving 10 bases between them. Germline CDR1 is MDHEN and CDR2 is SYDVKM. The CDR3 spans 12 residues. The CDR3 is CASSLTEEKLFF. DNA for the CDR3: TGTGCCAGCAGCCTAACAGAGGAAAAACTGTTTTTT.

The chain recombines TRBV28 with TRBJ2-7; weak D call: TRBD1 (6 bases). CDR1 is MDHEN and CDR2 is SYDVKM in the germline V gene. Trimming took off 4 bases at V and 11 bases at J, with 15 bases between the two ends. CDR3 length: 12 amino acids. Here the CDR3 DNA reads TGTGCCAGCAGTTCAGGGACAAACAAAGAGTACTTC. Protein: CASSSGTNKEYF.

This clone turned up a few times. This sequence joins TRBV5-7 and TRBJ2-7; 9 nucleotides match TRBD1. TRBV5-7 carries the ORF label, with uncertain function. This CDR3 comprises 13 residues. After removal of 4 bases from V and 3 bases from J, the junction contained 2 bases not matched to a gene. The CDR3 DNA is TGTGCCAGCAGCAAGGGACAGGGCTACGAGCAGTACTTC. Encoded protein: CASSKGQGYEQYF.

The V and J genes are TRBV3-1 (or the pseudogene TRBV3-2) and TRBJ1-6; 9 bases map to TRBD1. CDR1 is LGHDT, CDR2 YNNKEL, per germline (reference sequence). V gave up 4 bases and J gave up 10 bases; unmatched junction bases: 8. CDR3 length: 15 residues. CDR3 bases: TGTGCCAGCAGCCCCAGGACAGGGGTAGGGTCACCCCTCCACTTT. This sequence encodes CASSPRTGVGSPLHF.

This clone came up once. The chain combines TRBV7-9 with TRBJ2-1, with D maybe TRBD2 (6 bases). Trimming cost V 1 base and J 6 bases, with 16 bases left between them. Germline V gene data show CDR1 as SEHNR and CDR2 as FQNEAQ (reference sequence). The CDR3 contains 16 residues. CDR3 in DNA: TGTGCCAGCAGCTTAGTCCTCCTCGCTAGCGCCAATGAGCAGTTCTTC. Protein product: CASSLVLLASANEQFF.

This clone has a single count. J is TRBJ2-7 and V is TRBV6-6, with 11 bases that match TRBD2. Germline trimming cut 5 bases from V and 5 bases from J; bases unmatched to any gene: 5. The germline CDR1 and CDR2 sequences are MNHNY and SVGAGI (reference sequence). The CDR3 has 14 amino acids. DNA for the CDR3: TGTGCCAGCAGTATTAGCGGGAGGGGCGACGAGCAGTACTTC. It yields the protein CASSISGRGDEQYF.

The chain carries TRBV6-2 or TRBV6-3 and TRBJ2-1, with no clear D. The CDR3 consists of 11 residues. CDR1 and CDR2 (germline): MNHEY, SVGEGT. Trimming took 4 bases from V and 7 from J, leaving 5 bases between them. CDR3 bases: TGTGCCAGCAGTTTAGAGAATGAGCAGTTCTTC. Amino acids: CASSLENEQFF.